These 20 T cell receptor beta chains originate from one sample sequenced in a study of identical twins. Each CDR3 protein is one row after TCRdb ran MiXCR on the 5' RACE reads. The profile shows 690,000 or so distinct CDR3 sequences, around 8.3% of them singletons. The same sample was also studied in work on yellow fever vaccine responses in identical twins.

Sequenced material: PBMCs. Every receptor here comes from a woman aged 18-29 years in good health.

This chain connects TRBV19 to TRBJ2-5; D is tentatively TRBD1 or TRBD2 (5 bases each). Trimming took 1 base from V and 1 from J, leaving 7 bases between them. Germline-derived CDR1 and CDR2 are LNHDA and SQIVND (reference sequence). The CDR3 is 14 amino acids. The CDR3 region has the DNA TGTGCCAGTAGTATAGCAGGGAGCCAAGAGACCCAGTACTTC. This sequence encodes CASSIAGSQETQYF. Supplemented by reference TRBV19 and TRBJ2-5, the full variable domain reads DGGITQSPKYLFRKEGQNVTLSCEQNLNHDAMYWYRQDPGQGLRLIYYSQIVNDFQKGDIAEGYSVSREKKESFPLTVTSAQKNPTAFYLCASSIAGSQETQYFGPGTRLLVL.

CDR3: CSARKIGVGTDTQYF. CDR3 DNA: TGCAGCGCCCGGAAGATCGGGGTAGGCACAGATACGCAGTATTTT. The chain employs TRBV29-1 and TRBJ2-3; weak D call: TRBD2 (5 bases). The CDR3 runs 15 residues. The ends were cut back, 7 bases at V and 1 base at J, with 18 bases in the middle. Germline V gene sequence: CDR1 SQVTM, CDR2 ANQGSEA.

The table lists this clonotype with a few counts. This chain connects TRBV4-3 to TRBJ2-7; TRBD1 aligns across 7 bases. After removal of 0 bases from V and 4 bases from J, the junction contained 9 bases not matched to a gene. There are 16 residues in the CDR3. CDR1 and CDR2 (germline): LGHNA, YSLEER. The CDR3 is CASSQERGPGEYEQYF. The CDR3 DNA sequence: TGCGCCAGCAGCCAAGAAAGGGGGCCAGGGGAATACGAGCAGTACTTC.

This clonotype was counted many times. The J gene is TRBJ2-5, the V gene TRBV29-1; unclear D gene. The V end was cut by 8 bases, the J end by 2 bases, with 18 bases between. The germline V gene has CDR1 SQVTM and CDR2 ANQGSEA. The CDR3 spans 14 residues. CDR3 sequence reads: CSIRQPDPQETQYF. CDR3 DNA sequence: TGCAGCATAAGACAACCGGACCCTCAAGAGACCCAGTACTTC. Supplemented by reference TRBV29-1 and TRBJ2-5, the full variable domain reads SAVISQKPSRDICQRGTSLTIQCQVDSQVTMMFWYRQQPGQSLTLIATANQGSEATYESGFVIDKFPISRPNLTFSTLTVSNMSPEDSSIYLCSIRQPDPQETQYFGPGTRLLVL.

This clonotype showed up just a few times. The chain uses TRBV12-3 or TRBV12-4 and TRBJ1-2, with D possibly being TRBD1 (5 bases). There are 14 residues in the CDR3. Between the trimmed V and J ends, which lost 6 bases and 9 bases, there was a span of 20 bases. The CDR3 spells CASSPDSGVARYTF. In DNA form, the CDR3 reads TGTGCCAGCAGCCCCGACAGCGGAGTAGCTCGCTACACCTTC.

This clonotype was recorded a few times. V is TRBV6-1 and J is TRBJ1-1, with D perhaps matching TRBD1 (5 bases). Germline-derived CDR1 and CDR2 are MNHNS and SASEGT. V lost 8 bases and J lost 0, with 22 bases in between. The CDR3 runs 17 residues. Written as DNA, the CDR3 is TGTGCCAGCGCCACCACTCCGGGACGCTTCATGAACACTGAAGCTTTCTTT. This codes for CASATTPGRFMNTEAFF.

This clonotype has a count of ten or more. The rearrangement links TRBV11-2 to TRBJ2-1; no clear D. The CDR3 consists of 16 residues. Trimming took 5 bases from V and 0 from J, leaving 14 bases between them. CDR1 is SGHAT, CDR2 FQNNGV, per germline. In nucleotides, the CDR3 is TGTGCCAGCAGCCCAATCTCGGGTGCCTCCTACAATGAGCAGTTCTTC. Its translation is CASSPISGASYNEQFF.

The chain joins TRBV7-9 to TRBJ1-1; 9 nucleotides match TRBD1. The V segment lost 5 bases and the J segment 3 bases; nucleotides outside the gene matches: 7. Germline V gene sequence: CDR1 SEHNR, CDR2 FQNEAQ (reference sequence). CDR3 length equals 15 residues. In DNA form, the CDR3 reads TGTGCCAGCAGCGACGGACAGGGGTTGTACACTGAAGCTTTCTTT. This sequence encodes CASSDGQGLYTEAFF.

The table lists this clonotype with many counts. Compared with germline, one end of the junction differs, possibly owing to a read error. CDR3 protein: CASREDRVRITEAFF. CDR3 nucleotide sequence: TGTGCCAGCAGGGAAGACAGGGTTCGGATCACTGAAGCTTTCTTT. The chain has TRBV6-1 and TRBJ1-1; 7 bases are shared with TRBD1. The CDR3 extends over 15 amino acids. From germline, CDR1 is MNHNS and CDR2 SASEGT.

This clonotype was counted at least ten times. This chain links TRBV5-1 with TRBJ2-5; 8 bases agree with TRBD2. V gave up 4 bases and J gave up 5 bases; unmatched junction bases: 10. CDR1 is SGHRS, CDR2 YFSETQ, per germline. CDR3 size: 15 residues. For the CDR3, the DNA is TGCGCCAGCAGCAGGAGCGGGGGAGGAGCTGAGACCCAGTACTTC. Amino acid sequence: CASSRSGGGAETQYF.

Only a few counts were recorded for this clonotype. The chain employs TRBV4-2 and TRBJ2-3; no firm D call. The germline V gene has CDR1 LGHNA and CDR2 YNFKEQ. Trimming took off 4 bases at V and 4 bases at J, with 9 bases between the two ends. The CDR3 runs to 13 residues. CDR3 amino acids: CASSPKASDTQYF. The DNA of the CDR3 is TGTGCCAGCAGCCCGAAGGCTTCAGATACGCAGTATTTT.

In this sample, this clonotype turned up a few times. The DNA of the CDR3 is TGCGCCAGCAGCGCGGATGACAGGGGCGGAGAGACCCAGTACTTC. It specifies CASSADDRGGETQYF. This chain links TRBV5-1 with TRBJ2-5; 8 bases agree with TRBD1. The CDR3 length is 15 residues. Unmatched junction bases numbered 9, after V lost 4 bases and J lost 4 bases. Germline lookup yields CDR1 SGHRS and CDR2 YFSETQ. The full variable domain, with the rest looked up from reference TRBV5-1 and TRBJ2-5, is KAGVTQTPRYLIKTRGQQVTLSCSPISGHRSVSWYQQTPGQGLQFLFEYFSETQRNKGNFPGRFSGRQFSNSRSEMNVSTLELGDSALYLCASSADDRGGETQYFGPGTRLLVL.

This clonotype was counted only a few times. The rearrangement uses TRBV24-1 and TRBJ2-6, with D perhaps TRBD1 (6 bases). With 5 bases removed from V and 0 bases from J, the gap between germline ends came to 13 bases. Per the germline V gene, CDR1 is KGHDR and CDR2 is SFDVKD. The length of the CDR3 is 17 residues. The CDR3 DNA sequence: TGTGCCACCAGTGGAGGGGGTACAATCTCTGGGGCCAACGTCCTGACTTTC. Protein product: CATSGGGTISGANVLTF.

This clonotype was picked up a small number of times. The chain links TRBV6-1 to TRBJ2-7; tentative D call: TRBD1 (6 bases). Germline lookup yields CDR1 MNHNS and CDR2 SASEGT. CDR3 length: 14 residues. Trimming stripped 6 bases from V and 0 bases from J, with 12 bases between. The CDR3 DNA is TGTGCCAGCAGATTGGACAGAAACTCCTACGAGCAGTACTTC. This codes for CASRLDRNSYEQYF.

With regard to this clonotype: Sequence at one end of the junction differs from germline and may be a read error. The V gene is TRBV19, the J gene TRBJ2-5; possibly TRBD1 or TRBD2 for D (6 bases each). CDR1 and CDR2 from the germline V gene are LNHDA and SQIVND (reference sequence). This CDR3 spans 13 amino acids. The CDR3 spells CASRMGGEQTQYF. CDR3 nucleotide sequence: TGTGCCAGTCGTATGGGGGGCGAGCAGACCCAGTACTTC.

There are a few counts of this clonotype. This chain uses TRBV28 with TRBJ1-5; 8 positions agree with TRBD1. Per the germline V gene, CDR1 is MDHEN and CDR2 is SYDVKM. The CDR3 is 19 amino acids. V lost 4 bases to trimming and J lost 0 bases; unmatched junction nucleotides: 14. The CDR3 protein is CASSSFQIPGGYSNQPQHF. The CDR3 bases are TGTGCCAGCAGTTCATTTCAAATCCCAGGGGGCTATAGCAATCAGCCCCAGCATTTT. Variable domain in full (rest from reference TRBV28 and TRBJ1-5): DVKVTQSSRYLVKRTGEKVFLECVQDMDHENMFWYRQDPGLGLRLIYFSYDVKMKEKGDIPEGYSVSREKKERFSLILESASTNQTSMYLCASSSFQIPGGYSNQPQHFGDGTRLSIL.

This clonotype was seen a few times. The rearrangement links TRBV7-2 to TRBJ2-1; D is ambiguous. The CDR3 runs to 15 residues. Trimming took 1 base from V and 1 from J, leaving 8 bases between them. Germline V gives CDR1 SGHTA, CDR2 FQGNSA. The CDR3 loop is CASSLEHKSYNEQFF. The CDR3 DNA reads TGTGCCAGCAGCTTAGAGCATAAATCCTACAATGAGCAGTTCTTC.

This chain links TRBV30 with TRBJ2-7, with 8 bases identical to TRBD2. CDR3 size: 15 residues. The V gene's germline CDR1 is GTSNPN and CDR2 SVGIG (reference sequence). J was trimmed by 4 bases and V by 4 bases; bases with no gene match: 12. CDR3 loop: CAWTMASGGHYEQYF. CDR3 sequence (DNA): TGTGCCTGGACCATGGCAAGCGGGGGCCATTACGAGCAGTACTTC.

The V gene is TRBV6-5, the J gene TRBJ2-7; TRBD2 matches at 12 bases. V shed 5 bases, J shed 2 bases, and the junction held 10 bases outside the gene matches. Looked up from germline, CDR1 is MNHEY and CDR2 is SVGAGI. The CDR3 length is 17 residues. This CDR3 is CASSHRLAGAPPYEQYF. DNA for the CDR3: TGTGCCAGCAGTCACAGACTAGCGGGAGCACCCCCCTACGAGCAGTACTTC.

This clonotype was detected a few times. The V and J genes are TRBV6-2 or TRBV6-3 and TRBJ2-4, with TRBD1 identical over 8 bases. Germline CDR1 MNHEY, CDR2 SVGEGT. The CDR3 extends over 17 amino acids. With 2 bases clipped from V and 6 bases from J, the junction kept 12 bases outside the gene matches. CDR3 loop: CASSYPPGAGGPNIQYF. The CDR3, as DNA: TGTGCCAGCAGTTACCCTCCGGGGGCAGGGGGCCCAAACATTCAGTACTTC.